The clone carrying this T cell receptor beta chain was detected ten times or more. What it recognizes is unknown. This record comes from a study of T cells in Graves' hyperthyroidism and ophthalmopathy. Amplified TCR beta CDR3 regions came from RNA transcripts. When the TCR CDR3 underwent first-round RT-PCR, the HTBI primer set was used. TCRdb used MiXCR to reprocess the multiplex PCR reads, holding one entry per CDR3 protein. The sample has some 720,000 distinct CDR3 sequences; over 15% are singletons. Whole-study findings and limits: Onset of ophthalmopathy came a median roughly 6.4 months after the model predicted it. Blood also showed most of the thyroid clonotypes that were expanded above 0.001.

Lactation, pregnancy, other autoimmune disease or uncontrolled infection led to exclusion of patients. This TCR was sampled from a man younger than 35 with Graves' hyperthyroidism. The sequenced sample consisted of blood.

The CDR3, as DNA: TGTGCCAGCAGTTTGGGACGGGAACCAGTCTACGAGCAGTACTTC. Its translation: CASSLGREPVYEQYF. The chain links TRBV12-3 or TRBV12-4 to TRBJ2-7; D possibly matches TRBD1 or TRBD2 (5 bases each). V was trimmed by 3 bases and J by 3 bases, leaving 15 bases between them. This CDR3 has 15 amino acids.